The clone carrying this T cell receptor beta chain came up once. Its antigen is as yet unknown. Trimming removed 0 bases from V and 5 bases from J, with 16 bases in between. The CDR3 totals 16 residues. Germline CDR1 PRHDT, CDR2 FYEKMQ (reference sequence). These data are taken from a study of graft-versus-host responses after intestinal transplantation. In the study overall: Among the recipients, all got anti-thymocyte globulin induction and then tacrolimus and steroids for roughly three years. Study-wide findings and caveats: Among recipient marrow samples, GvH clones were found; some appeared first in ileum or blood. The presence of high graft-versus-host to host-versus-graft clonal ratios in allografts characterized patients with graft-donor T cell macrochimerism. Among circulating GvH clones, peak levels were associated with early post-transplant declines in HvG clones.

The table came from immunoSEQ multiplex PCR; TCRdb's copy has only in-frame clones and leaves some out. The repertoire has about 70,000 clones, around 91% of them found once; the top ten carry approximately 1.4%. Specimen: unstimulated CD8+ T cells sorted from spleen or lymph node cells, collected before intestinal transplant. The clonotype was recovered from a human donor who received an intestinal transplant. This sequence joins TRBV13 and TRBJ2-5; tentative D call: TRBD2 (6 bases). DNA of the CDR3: TGTGCCAGCAGCTTAGGCTCGGGACTGAAGAGGGAGACCCAGTACTTC. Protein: CASSLGSGLKRETQYF.